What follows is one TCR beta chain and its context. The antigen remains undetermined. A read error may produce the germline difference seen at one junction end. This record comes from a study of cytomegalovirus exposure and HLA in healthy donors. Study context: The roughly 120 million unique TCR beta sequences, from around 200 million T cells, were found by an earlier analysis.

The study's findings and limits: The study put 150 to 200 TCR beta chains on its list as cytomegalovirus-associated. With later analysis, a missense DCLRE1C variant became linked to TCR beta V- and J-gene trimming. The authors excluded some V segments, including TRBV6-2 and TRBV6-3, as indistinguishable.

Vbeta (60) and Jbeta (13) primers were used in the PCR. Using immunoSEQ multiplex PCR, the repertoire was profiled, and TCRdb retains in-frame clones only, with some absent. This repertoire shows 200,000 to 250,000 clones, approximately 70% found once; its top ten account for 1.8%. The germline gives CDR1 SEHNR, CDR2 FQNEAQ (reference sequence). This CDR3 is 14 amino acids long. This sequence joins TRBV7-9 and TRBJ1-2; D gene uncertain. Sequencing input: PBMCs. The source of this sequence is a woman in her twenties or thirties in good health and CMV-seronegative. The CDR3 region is CSSSLVMASYGYTF. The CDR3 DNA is TGTTCCAGCAGCTTAGTGATGGCCTCTTATGGCTACACCTTC.